The 21 T cell receptor beta chains presented below share a single source sample, sequenced in a study of shared clonotypes between healthy human individuals. Profiling relied on immunoSEQ multiplex PCR, and the TCRdb table lists in-frame clones only, not all of them. The sample lists about 2.1 million clones, 90% to 95% occurring once. Selected positively for CCR7 and CD45RO-negative, naive CD8 cells excluded terminally differentiated effector memory CD45RA+ cells. The sample comprised naive CD8+ T cells from PBMCs. The receptors originated from a man aged 18 to 30 in good health. Some clones in this sample may be carry-over from other donors' samples.

CDR3 in DNA: TGTGCCAGCAGTTACGACTCTTTGGCTGGAAACACCATATATTTT. Translated, it gives CASSYDSLAGNTIYF. This chain uses TRBV6-5 with TRBJ1-3; no firm D call. In germline, CDR1 is MNHEY, CDR2 SVGAGI. The CDR3 runs to 15 residues. Trimming removed 2 bases at V and 2 bases at J, with 10 bases between.

V gene TRBV4-3 combines with J gene TRBJ1-4; 7 positions agree with TRBD1. V gave up 3 bases and J gave up 8 bases; unmatched junction bases: 12. The CDR3 totals 16 residues. Germline lookup yields CDR1 LGHNA and CDR2 YSLEER. The CDR3 spells CASSQAPRGREEKLFF. The CDR3 DNA sequence: TGCGCCAGCAGCCAGGCACCCAGGGGGAGGGAGGAAAAACTGTTTTTT.

This rearrangement joins TRBV7-9 to TRBJ2-5; D could derive from TRBD1 or TRBD2 (6 bases each). The CDR3 is 13 amino acids. In germline, CDR1 is SEHNR, CDR2 FQNEAQ (reference sequence). Trimming left V 10 bases short and J 2 bases short, with 14 bases between. CDR3 residues: CATQGGLQETQYF. CDR3 DNA: TGTGCCACCCAAGGGGGGCTGCAAGAGACCCAGTACTTC.

This clone was found once. The rearrangement uses TRBV29-1 and TRBJ1-6; D gene uncertain. CDR1 is SQVTM, CDR2 ANQGSEA, per germline. The CDR3 length is 13 residues. The V end was cut by 4 bases, the J end by 11 bases, with 15 bases between. CDR3 residues: CSVGDTLGTPLHF. CDR3 DNA sequence: TGCAGCGTTGGAGACACTCTCGGGACACCCCTCCACTTT.

The rearrangement uses TRBV7-9 and TRBJ2-2; no definite D call. V dropped 8 bases and J dropped 1 base, with 11 bases sitting between them. This CDR3 is built from 14 residues. The V gene's germline CDR1 is SEHNR and CDR2 FQNEAQ (reference sequence). This chain's CDR3 is CASPRSENTGELFF. DNA of the CDR3: TGTGCCAGCCCCCGGTCGGAGAACACCGGGGAGCTGTTTTTT.

The chain has TRBV5-1 and TRBJ2-7; maybe TRBD2 (5 bases). Germline V gene data show CDR1 as SGHRS and CDR2 as YFSETQ. The V end was cut by 0 bases, the J end by 4 bases, with 14 bases between. The CDR3 contains 15 residues. CDR3 nucleotides: TGCGCCAGCAGCTTGGCCGCGAGGGTTCGTTACGAGCAGTACTTC. Translating gives CASSLAARVRYEQYF.

The chain couples TRBV7-8 to TRBJ1-3, with D perhaps matching TRBD1 (6 bases). Deletions cut 0 bases from V and 3 bases from J, with 12 bases between. The CDR3 loop spans 16 amino acids. Germline CDR1 SGHVS, CDR2 FQNEAQ. Written as DNA, the CDR3 is TGTGCCAGCAGCTTAGCTGACAGGCGATTTGGAAACACCATATATTTT. Translation: CASSLADRRFGNTIYF.

In regard to this clone: Other DNA sequences of this sample code for an identical CDR3. V is TRBV27 and J is TRBJ2-1; D is ambiguous. Germline V gene sequence: CDR1 MNHEY, CDR2 SMNVEV (reference sequence). The germline V and J ends were trimmed by 3 bases and 3 bases, with 9 bases remaining between them. This CDR3 contains 14 residues. The CDR3 here is CASSFSGSYNEQFF. CDR3 nucleotides: TGTGCCAGCAGTTTTTCCGGCAGCTACAATGAGCAGTTCTTC.

The table lists this clone with a count of one. This sample also contains other DNA sequences that code for the same CDR3. This chain joins TRBV27 and TRBJ2-7, with TRBD1 matching 9 bases. The trim removed 6 bases at V and 2 bases at J, leaving 8 bases unmatched. Looked up from germline, CDR1 is MNHEY and CDR2 is SMNVEV (reference sequence). The CDR3 runs to 15 residues. In nucleotides, the CDR3 is TGTGCCAGCAGCCCCTGGGACAGGGAAACCTACGAGCAGTACTTC. This translates into CASSPWDRETYEQYF.

The V gene is TRBV7-9, the J gene TRBJ2-7, with TRBD1 identical over 10 bases. V shed 5 bases and J 5 bases; nucleotides not matched to a gene: 6. The CDR3 covers 14 residues. CDR1 is SEHNR, CDR2 FQNEAQ, per germline (reference sequence). The chain's CDR3 is CASSDRDRGDEQYF. For the CDR3, the DNA is TGTGCCAGCAGCGACCGGGACAGGGGCGACGAGCAGTACTTC.

Concerning this clone: Different DNA sequences within this sample yield the same CDR3. The CDR3 loop reads CASSFLGSYEQYF. The CDR3 coding sequence is TGTGCCAGCAGTTTCCTGGGGTCCTACGAGCAGTACTTC. The J gene is TRBJ2-7, the V gene TRBV27; D not certain. CDR3 size: 13 residues. The V gene's germline CDR1 is MNHEY and CDR2 SMNVEV (reference sequence). Between the trimmed V and J ends, which lost 3 bases and 1 base, there was a span of 7 bases.

This rearrangement joins TRBV28 to TRBJ2-1; the match to TRBD2 covers 9 bases. The CDR3 consists of 17 residues. V was clipped by 4 bases and J by 5 bases; unmatched bases: 12. Germline CDR1 and CDR2: MDHEN and SYDVKM. CDR3 in amino acids: CASSSRREGPNHNEQFF. Here the CDR3 DNA reads TGTGCCAGCAGTTCGAGGCGGGAGGGCCCAAATCACAATGAGCAGTTCTTC.

In DNA, the CDR3 is TGTGCCAGCAGACTAGATGTCGGGACCCAAGAGACCCAGTACTTC. Amino acid sequence: CASRLDVGTQETQYF. This chain uses TRBV28 with TRBJ2-5; the D call may be TRBD1 or TRBD2 (5 bases each). Per the germline V gene, CDR1 is MDHEN and CDR2 is SYDVKM. CDR3 length: 15 amino acids. V was shortened by 6 bases and J by 1 base, with 15 bases between the two germline ends.

This clone was detected only once. In DNA, the CDR3 is TGTGCCAGCAGCTTATATAGGACGGTCTCCTACGAGCAGTACTTC. This translates into CASSLYRTVSYEQYF. The genes are TRBV11-2 and TRBJ2-7, with D hard to call. The germline CDR1 and CDR2 sequences are SGHAT and FQNNGV. Trimming took off 2 bases at V and 0 bases at J, with 11 bases between the two ends. The CDR3 loop spans 15 amino acids.

The rearrangement joins TRBV27 to TRBJ2-7; D is ambiguous. The CDR3 is 11 amino acids. Trimming stripped 10 bases from V and 3 bases from J, with 10 bases between. Germline lookup yields CDR1 MNHEY and CDR2 SMNVEV (reference sequence). The CDR3 region is CATIAIYEQYF. The CDR3 bases are TGTGCCACCATAGCTATCTACGAGCAGTACTTC.

The CDR3: CASRDGQLEAFF. CDR3 bases: TGTGCCAGCAGGGACGGACAGCTTGAAGCTTTCTTT. The chain couples TRBV28 to TRBJ1-1; tentative D call: TRBD1 (6 bases). The CDR3 extends over 12 amino acids. V lost 6 bases, J lost 7 bases, and 12 bases lay in between. CDR1 is MDHEN, CDR2 SYDVKM, per germline.

The chain is built from TRBV7-9 and TRBJ2-7, with D possibly being TRBD2 (6 bases). This CDR3 region has 15 residues. V was pared by 0 bases and J by 5 bases, with 14 bases between. Germline V gives CDR1 SEHNR, CDR2 FQNEAQ (reference sequence). The CDR3 bases are TGTGCCAGCAGCTTAGCTGGGCCGCGGAGGGACGAGCAGTACTTC. Protein product: CASSLAGPRRDEQYF.

This sequence joins TRBV2 and TRBJ1-2, with 7 nucleotides matching TRBD1. The ends lost 9 bases at V and 8 bases at J; junction bases unmatched: 21. The germline V gene encodes CDR1 SNHLY and CDR2 FYNNEI. There are 16 residues in the CDR3. The CDR3 DNA follows: TGTGCCAGAGGAGCACAGGGGCAGGGAGTAATGAGGGGCTACACCTTC. Its protein product is CARGAQGQGVMRGYTF.

This chain uses TRBV11-3 with TRBJ2-3, with D possibly TRBD2 on 7 matching bases. Germline loops: CDR1 SGHNT, CDR2 YENEEA. The CDR3 length is 17 residues. The V end was cut by 0 bases, the J end by 3 bases, with 16 bases between. In nucleotides, the CDR3 is TGTGCCAGCAGCTTAGATCGACGGGGGGCCCGAACAGATACGCAGTATTTT. Protein: CASSLDRRGARTDTQYF.

The chain couples TRBV27 to TRBJ1-1; TRBD1 matches at 7 bases. V trimming: 3 bases; J trimming: 3 bases; junction bases outside the gene matches: 10. CDR3 length equals 16 residues. Germline CDR1 is MNHEY and CDR2 is SMNVEV (reference sequence). The CDR3 loop is CASSFRQGIVYTEAFF. In DNA, the CDR3 is TGTGCCAGCAGTTTTCGACAGGGCATTGTCTACACTGAAGCTTTCTTT.

About this clone itself: A much larger clone lies one base from this, so it may be a read error. The chain employs TRBV13 and TRBJ1-1; D gene ambiguous. The germline gives CDR1 PRHDT, CDR2 FYEKMQ (reference sequence). The CDR3 totals 11 residues. V was pared by 4 bases and J by 1 base, with 1 base between. The CDR3 is CASSSNTEAFF. The CDR3, as DNA: TGTGCCAGCAGCTCGAACACTGAAGCTTTCTTT.